The 12 T cell receptor beta chains in this list originate from one sample, sequenced in a study of blood T cell repertoires in COVID-19. Clones were read by immunoSEQ multiplex PCR, and TCRdb kept only the in-frame ones, dropping some. The sample contains roughly 72,000 clones, about 90% of which appear only once. Sequencing was carried out using peripheral blood. These receptors were obtained from a human donor in a cohort sampled during active COVID-19.

The chain combines TRBV28 with TRBJ2-7; 10 bases are a match to TRBD2. Germline trimming cut 8 bases from V and 3 bases from J; bases unmatched to any gene: 7. Per germline, CDR1 MDHEN and CDR2 SYDVKM. CDR3 length equals 14 residues. The CDR3 DNA follows: TGTGCCAGCCTCCGGCTAGCGGGAGACTACGAGCAGTACTTC. The encoded protein is CASLRLAGDYEQYF.

This rearrangement joins TRBV19 to TRBJ2-3; TRBD2 matches at 8 bases. This CDR3 has 16 residues. Germline CDR1 is LNHDA and CDR2 is SQIVND (reference sequence). V lost 1 base to trimming and J lost 4 bases; unmatched junction nucleotides: 7. The CDR3 DNA reads as TGTGCCAGTAGTATAGTCCAGCGGGGGAAGTCAGATACGCAGTATTTT. Residues: CASSIVQRGKSDTQYF.

The V and J genes are TRBV5-1 and TRBJ1-5, with D perhaps matching TRBD1 (5 bases). Trimming stripped 4 bases from V and 1 base from J, with 12 bases between. Looked up from germline, CDR1 is SGHRS and CDR2 is YFSETQ. The CDR3 has 15 residues. The CDR3: CASSRGGGSNQPQHF. In nucleotides, the CDR3 is TGCGCCAGCAGCCGCGGCGGGGGAAGCAATCAGCCCCAGCATTTT. The full variable domain, completed using reference TRBV5-1 and TRBJ1-5, is KAGVTQTPRYLIKTRGQQVTLSCSPISGHRSVSWYQQTPGQGLQFLFEYFSETQRNKGNFPGRFSGRQFSNSRSEMNVSTLELGDSALYLCASSRGGGSNQPQHFGDGTRLSIL.

The chain's CDR3 is CASSLEPSGAYEQYF. For the CDR3, the DNA is TGCGCCAGCAGCTTGGAGCCTAGCGGGGCCTACGAGCAGTACTTC. The rearrangement uses TRBV5-1 and TRBJ2-7; 9 bases agree with TRBD2. Per the germline V gene, CDR1 is SGHRS and CDR2 is YFSETQ. The CDR3 sequence is 15 residues long. The junction had 3 bases not matched to a gene; V was cut back by 0 bases and J by 2 bases.

This clone was seen a handful of times. The chain is built from TRBV27 and TRBJ2-7; 11 bases are a match to TRBD1. CDR1 and CDR2 (germline): MNHEY, SMNVEV (reference sequence). The CDR3 extends over 14 amino acids. J lost 3 bases, V lost 8 bases, and 6 bases had no gene match. The CDR3 sequence is CASGGGTGGYEQYF. The CDR3 nucleotides read TGTGCCAGCGGCGGGGGGACAGGGGGCTACGAGCAGTACTTC.

This clone was seen a handful of times. The rearrangement uses TRBV5-1 and TRBJ2-2; perhaps TRBD1 as D (6 bases). The CDR3 is 16 residues long. In germline, CDR1 is SGHRS, CDR2 YFSETQ. The V and J ends lost 2 bases and 0 bases respectively, with 11 bases between them. CDR3 DNA sequence: TGCGCCAGCAGCTTCTTGGACAGTTCGAACACCGGGGAGCTGTTTTTT. Its protein product is CASSFLDSSNTGELFF.

This sequence joins TRBV7-2 and TRBJ2-7; 9 bases line up with TRBD2. The trim removed 1 base at V and 2 bases at J, leaving 3 bases unmatched. The CDR3 runs to 15 residues. CDR1 and CDR2 (germline): SGHTA, FQGNSA. CDR3 sequence reads: CASSLGSGGPYEQYF. In DNA, the CDR3 is TGTGCCAGCAGCTTAGGGAGCGGGGGGCCCTACGAGCAGTACTTC.

The rearrangement links TRBV28 to TRBJ2-1; 8 nucleotides match TRBD1. The junction had 12 bases not matched to a gene; V was cut back by 6 bases and J by 8 bases. The CDR3 loop spans 15 amino acids. Germline assignment: CDR1 MDHEN and CDR2 SYDVKM. CDR3 nucleotide sequence: TGTGCCAGCAGGAGAGGACAGGGATTAATAGATGAGCAGTTCTTC. Translation gives CASRRGQGLIDEQFF.

This rearrangement joins TRBV12-5 to TRBJ2-1, with D perhaps TRBD2 (6 bases). This CDR3 has 13 residues. Per germline, CDR1 LGHNT and CDR2 FRNRAP. The V gene lost 1 base and the J gene lost 9 bases, with 10 bases spanning the gap. The CDR3 is CASGLGGGTEQFF. DNA of the CDR3: TGTGCTAGTGGTTTGGGGGGAGGAACTGAGCAGTTCTTC. The whole variable domain, filled in from reference TRBV12-5 and TRBJ2-1, reads DARVTQTPRHKVTEMGQEVTMRCQPILGHNTVFWYRQTMMQGLELLAYFRNRAPLDDSGMPKDRFSAEMPDATLATLKIQPSEPRDSAVYFCASGLGGGTEQFFGPGTRLTVL.

The chain uses TRBV9 and TRBJ1-1; TRBD1 matches 8 bases. V lost 0 bases and J lost 1; bases outside the gene matches: 5. This CDR3 contains 16 residues. Germline V CDR1 and CDR2: SGDLS, YYNGEE. CDR3 nucleotide sequence: TGTGCCAGCAGCGTAGCCCAGGGGGCAGGGAACACTGAAGCTTTCTTT. Its translation is CASSVAQGAGNTEAFF.

This chain links TRBV24-1 with TRBJ1-5; 7 nucleotides agree with TRBD1. Germline trimming cut 4 bases from V and 4 bases from J; bases unmatched to any gene: 6. Germline V gene data show CDR1 as KGHDR and CDR2 as SFDVKD. The CDR3 is 15 amino acids. The CDR3 here is CATSDRQGGNQPQHF. CDR3 DNA sequence: TGTGCCACCAGTGACCGACAGGGCGGGAATCAGCCCCAGCATTTT.

This chain links TRBV5-1 with TRBJ2-1; TRBD1 is a possible D gene (6 bases). Germline CDR1 SGHRS, CDR2 YFSETQ. Trimming removed 0 bases at V and 2 bases at J, with 12 bases between. The CDR3 covers 16 residues. CDR3 loop: CASSLAGEGPYNEQFF. In nucleotides, the CDR3 is TGCGCCAGCAGCTTGGCAGGGGAAGGCCCCTACAATGAGCAGTTCTTC.